This TCR beta chain was captured by sequencing in a study of blood T cell repertoires in COVID-19. Study-level information: PBMCs, B-cell-depleted T cells, or T cells provided the cDNA or gDNA that made up the material.

Original analysis: Estimation of nucleated cell counts relied on the amplification of reference gene primers. Some clones are missing from TCRdb's copy, which holds only in-frame ones; the method was immunoSEQ multiplex PCR. V and J calls and clone size are copied from that table; D and trimming were computed from the DNA. The data contain around 45,000 clones, roughly 63% of them singletons. Germline V gene lookup returns CDR1 LGHNA and CDR2 YSLEER. The CDR3 sequence is 15 residues long. Trimming took 3 bases from V and 9 from J, leaving 15 bases between them. The sequenced sample consisted of peripheral blood. The TCR sequence derives from a man older than 75 with acute or convalescent COVID-19. V and J are TRBV4-3 and TRBJ1-6, with D tentatively TRBD1 (6 bases). CDR3 in amino acids: CASSQTSGESSPLHF. The CDR3 DNA sequence: TGCGCCAGCAGCCAGACTTCAGGGGAGTCTTCACCCCTCCACTTT.